These T cell receptor beta chains were read from a single sample in a study of cytomegalovirus exposure and HLA in healthy donors. Method: immunoSEQ multiplex PCR; TCRdb's copy keeps in-frame clones and lacks some. The sample shows over 150,000 clones, about 80% of them seen only once. The sample was PBMCs. These receptors were obtained from a woman between 18 and 29 years old in good health and CMV-seropositive. Each CDR3 is given without its conserved first and last residue. D genes are given only for firm matches.

v_gene: TRBV9; d_gene: -; CDR3aa: ASSDQQGRGYT
v_gene: TRBV4-2; d_gene: -; CDR3aa: ASSQDRGSTAGELF
v_gene: TRBV20-1; d_gene: -; CDR3aa: SAKGVEQF
v_gene: TRBV5-4; d_gene: -; CDR3aa: ASSVGQLNTGELF
v_gene: TRBV18; d_gene: -; CDR3aa: ASSPQSVISYNSPLH
v_gene: TRBV5-1; d_gene: TRBD1; CDR3aa: ASSTGQVLTMEGYT
v_gene: TRBV19; d_gene: TRBD1; CDR3aa: ASSSDRDSPLH
v_gene: TRBV2; d_gene: TRBD1; CDR3aa: ASGWTGLYEQY
v_gene: TRBV7-9; d_gene: -; CDR3aa: ASSPPFRVGTEAF
v_gene: TRBV7-2; d_gene: -; CDR3aa: ASSPIQGNQPQH
v_gene: TRBV20-1; d_gene: TRBD1; CDR3aa: SAGQQETQY
v_gene: TRBV18; d_gene: -; CDR3aa: ASSPINIEVSQY
v_gene: TRBV7-2; d_gene: TRBD1; CDR3aa: ASSSTRDRNYEQY
v_gene: TRBV28; d_gene: -; CDR3aa: ASMRGAGDTQY
v_gene: TRBV28; d_gene: -; CDR3aa: ASSFKAYRSYNSPLH
v_gene: TRBV5-5; d_gene: -; CDR3aa: ASSRLGGNTGELF
v_gene: TRBV29-1; d_gene: -; CDR3aa: SVATRGARGNNYGYT
v_gene: TRBV6-4; d_gene: -; CDR3aa: ASSEGGAGMAF